This T cell receptor beta chain derives from a study of T cell responses to AZD1222 COVID-19 vaccine. Germline CDR1 and CDR2: LGHNA and YNFKEQ. This CDR3 is built from 17 residues. Trimming removed 3 bases from V and 7 bases from J; junction bases left unmatched: 11. TCRdb's copy holds only in-frame clones and misses some; the assay was immunoSEQ multiplex PCR. The table has fewer than 90,000 clones, 85% to 90% seen once. Material: peripheral blood, obtained 28 days after the second AZD1222 dose. This chain links TRBV4-2 with TRBJ2-1, with TRBD2 identical over 11 bases. This clonotype was sampled from an adult who received the AZD1222 COVID-19 vaccine. The DNA for the CDR3 is TGTGCCAGCAGCCAGAATCCGTTAGCGGGAGGGCAGAATGAGCAGTTCTTC. Residues: CASSQNPLAGGQNEQFF.